The 27 T cell receptor beta chains reported below all come from one sample, sequenced in a study of shared clonotypes between healthy human individuals. Using immunoSEQ multiplex PCR, the repertoire was profiled, and TCRdb retains in-frame clones only, with some absent. This table has about 510,000 clones, less than 85% appearing once. Sequenced sample: PBMCs. The origin of the receptors is a woman aged 40-49 years in good health. Some clones in this sample may be carry-over from other donors' samples.

The chain recombines TRBV11-2 with TRBJ2-7; D possibly matches TRBD1 or TRBD2 (5 bases each). Germline CDR1 and CDR2: SGHAT and FQNNGV. The CDR3 runs to 15 residues. V was shortened by 5 bases and J by 2 bases, with 16 bases between the two germline ends. The CDR3 region is CASSQGSQGTYEQYF. CDR3 DNA: TGTGCCAGCAGCCAAGGGAGTCAGGGTACCTACGAGCAGTACTTC.

The chain combines TRBV5-1 with TRBJ2-3, with TRBD1 identical over 7 bases. The junction had 8 bases not matched to a gene; V was cut back by 0 bases and J by 4 bases. Germline V gives CDR1 SGHRS, CDR2 YFSETQ. The CDR3 sequence is 16 residues long. The CDR3 DNA follows: TGCGCCAGCAGCTTGGAAGCGACAGGGTGGGCAGATACGCAGTATTTT. It is translated as CASSLEATGWADTQYF.

V gene TRBV15 combines with J gene TRBJ2-7, with TRBD2 identical over 10 bases. This CDR3 spans 14 amino acids. CDR1 LNHNV and CDR2 YYDKDF come from the germline V gene (reference sequence). Losses at the gene ends were 6 bases for V and 0 bases for J; bases not matched to a gene: 2. The DNA for the CDR3 is TGTGCCACCAGTCCTAGCGGGGGCTCCTACGAGCAGTACTTC. It encodes CATSPSGGSYEQYF.

This chain connects TRBV4-1 to TRBJ1-1; TRBD1 might be the D (6 bases). The CDR3 extends over 14 amino acids. Germline V gene data show CDR1 as MGHRA and CDR2 as YSYEKL. Trimming pared 0 bases from V and 8 bases from J, leaving 13 bases between. The CDR3 DNA sequence: TGCGCCAGCAGCCAAGATCGACAGGTCGGAGAAGCTTTCTTT. Translated: CASSQDRQVGEAFF.

The gene calls are TRBV18 and TRBJ2-1; TRBD1 is a possible D gene (5 bases). Per the germline V gene, CDR1 is KGHSH and CDR2 is LQKENI. Trimming pared 0 bases from V and 7 bases from J, leaving 10 bases between. The CDR3 consists of 14 residues. Written as DNA, the CDR3 is TGTGCCAGCTCACCACCAAGGGGCGCGAATGAGCAGTTCTTC. Translating it yields CASSPPRGANEQFF.

This rearrangement joins TRBV4-2 to TRBJ1-1, with 8 bases matching TRBD1. Germline values: CDR1 LGHNA, CDR2 YNFKEQ. The CDR3 length is 14 residues. The junction had 9 bases not matched to a gene; V was cut back by 4 bases and J by 8 bases. For the CDR3, the DNA is TGTGCCAGCAGCCTGGACAGGGCACAGGGGGAAGCTTTCTTT. This translates into CASSLDRAQGEAFF.

This clone was detected a few times. This chain joins TRBV4-1 and TRBJ2-3, with TRBD2 matching 14 bases. CDR1 and CDR2 from the germline V gene are MGHRA and YSYEKL. The CDR3 sequence is 19 residues long. V shed 4 bases and J 3 bases; nucleotides not matched to a gene: 12. CDR3 nucleotides: TGCGCCAGCAGCCGAACGGGACTAGCGGGAGTCATGGATACAGATACGCAGTATTTT. As protein: CASSRTGLAGVMDTDTQYF.

The chain has TRBV5-1 and TRBJ2-3; D not certain. Trimming stripped 4 bases from V and 4 bases from J, with 13 bases between. Germline values: CDR1 SGHRS, CDR2 YFSETQ. The length of the CDR3 is 14 residues. The CDR3 region has the DNA TGCGCCAGCAGCATCGGGTCCGAGGCAGATACGCAGTATTTT. Protein: CASSIGSEADTQYF.

The rearrangement links TRBV30 to TRBJ1-1; D remains ambiguous. Per germline, CDR1 GTSNPN and CDR2 SVGIG (reference sequence). The CDR3 consists of 13 residues. The V end was cut by 3 bases, the J end by 0 bases, with 8 bases between. The CDR3, as DNA: TGTGCCTGGAGCGGGCAGATGAACACTGAAGCTTTCTTT. This gives the protein CAWSGQMNTEAFF.

V gene TRBV4-2 combines with J gene TRBJ2-3; TRBD2 might be the D (7 bases). Germline V gives CDR1 LGHNA, CDR2 YNFKEQ. This CDR3 has 21 amino acids. Between the trimmed V and J ends, which lost 2 bases and 0 bases, there was a span of 27 bases. The CDR3 region has the DNA TGTGCCAGCAGCCAACTGAGGGGGGGGGCCTATAGCGAGACTAGCACAGATACGCAGTATTTT. Translation gives CASSQLRGGAYSETSTDTQYF.

The chain carries TRBV11-2 and TRBJ2-7; D may match TRBD1 or TRBD2 (6 bases each). V lost 3 bases and J 2 bases, leaving 20 bases between the germline ends. The V gene's germline CDR1 is SGHAT and CDR2 FQNNGV. CDR3 length: 17 amino acids. CDR3 DNA sequence: TGTGCCAGCAGCTTGGGGAGGACCGGGGGCCCCACCTACGAGCAGTACTTC. This sequence encodes CASSLGRTGGPTYEQYF.

The sample holds one count of this clone. The chain uses TRBV29-1 and TRBJ2-7, with D perhaps being TRBD1 or TRBD2 (5 bases each). This CDR3 is built from 15 residues. Germline CDR1 is SQVTM and CDR2 is ANQGSEA. V was cut by 6 bases and J by 2 bases, with 20 bases left in between. This CDR3 reads CSVLTRRDGAYEQYF. The DNA of the CDR3 is TGCAGCGTACTTACCCGTCGGGACGGAGCCTACGAGCAGTACTTC.

This clone was seen many times. The chain recombines TRBV30 with TRBJ2-7; a weak D match, TRBD2 (5 bases). The CDR3 has 13 amino acids. Trimming took off 0 bases at V and 2 bases at J, with 8 bases between the two ends. Germline CDR1 and CDR2: GTSNPN and SVGIG (reference sequence). CDR3 in DNA: TGTGCCTGGAGTGTCCCGGAGGCCTACGAGCAGTACTTC. Residues: CAWSVPEAYEQYF.

V usage is TRBV5-6 and J usage is TRBJ1-1; possible D gene TRBD1, 5 bases. Trimming pared 2 bases from V and 5 bases from J, leaving 16 bases between. The CDR3 length is 15 residues. Per germline, CDR1 SGHDT and CDR2 YYEEEE. DNA for the CDR3: TGTGCCAGCAGCTTACAACAATCGGGGGGAACTGAAGCTTTCTTT. Amino acids: CASSLQQSGGTEAFF. The full variable domain, completed using reference TRBV5-6 and TRBJ1-1, is DAGVTQSPTHLIKTRGQQVTLRCSPKSGHDTVSWYQQALGQGPQFIFQYYEEEERQRGNFPDRFSGHQFPNYSSELNVNALLLGDSALYLCASSLQQSGGTEAFFGQGTRLTVV.

This clone occurred once. The J gene is TRBJ2-5, the V gene TRBV4-1; D is possibly TRBD1 or TRBD2 (5 bases each). Per the germline V gene, CDR1 is MGHRA and CDR2 is YSYEKL. The V gene lost 2 bases and the J gene lost 2 bases, with 12 bases spanning the gap. The CDR3 has 15 residues. CDR3 residues: CASSQTGPWQETQYF. DNA of the CDR3: TGCGCCAGCAGCCAAACGGGACCGTGGCAAGAGACCCAGTACTTC.

The rearrangement joins TRBV29-1 to TRBJ2-3, with 8 bases identical to TRBD2. CDR1 and CDR2 (germline): SQVTM, ANQGSEA. J lost 4 bases, V lost 3 bases, and 6 bases had no gene match. CDR3 size: 14 residues. The CDR3 reads CSVDASGGADTQYF. As DNA, the CDR3 is TGCAGCGTTGATGCCAGCGGGGGCGCAGATACGCAGTATTTT.

The chain has TRBV28 and TRBJ1-1, with a possible D match to TRBD1 (5 bases). Germline CDR1 MDHEN, CDR2 SYDVKM. Trimming removed 7 bases at V and 4 bases at J, with 16 bases between. This CDR3 has 14 residues. CDR3 protein: CASKKWGYATEAFF. CDR3 coding DNA: TGTGCCAGCAAAAAATGGGGGTACGCCACTGAAGCTTTCTTT.

The V call is TRBV25-1, the J call TRBJ1-2, with D perhaps TRBD1 (5 bases). The CDR3 length is 14 residues. Trimming took off 1 base at V and 4 bases at J, with 10 bases between the two ends. Germline CDR1 reads MGHDK; CDR2 reads SYGVNS. The chain's CDR3 is CASSESGRAYGYTF. The CDR3 nucleotides are TGTGCCAGCAGTGAATCGGGCAGGGCCTATGGCTACACCTTC.

The chain uses TRBV4-1 and TRBJ2-7; D tentatively reads TRBD1 or TRBD2 (6 bases each). V was clipped by 3 bases and J by 6 bases, with 15 bases between them. This CDR3 spans 14 amino acids. Germline lookup yields CDR1 MGHRA and CDR2 YSYEKL. The CDR3 loop is CASSQDQGRREQYF. The CDR3 DNA reads TGCGCCAGCAGCCAGGACCAGGGGAGGCGCGAGCAGTACTTC.

The rearrangement uses TRBV28 and TRBJ2-7; 7 positions match TRBD1. This CDR3 has 14 residues. V was clipped by 1 base and J by 6 bases; unmatched bases: 6. Germline V gene data show CDR1 as MDHEN and CDR2 as SYDVKM. CDR3 nucleotide sequence: TGTGCCAGCAGTTTATCAGACAGGGTAAGCGAGCAGTACTTC. Translated, it gives CASSLSDRVSEQYF. Supplemented by reference TRBV28 and TRBJ2-7, the full variable domain reads DVKVTQSSRYLVKRTGEKVFLECVQDMDHENMFWYRQDPGLGLRLIYFSYDVKMKEKGDIPEGYSVSREKKERFSLILESASTNQTSMYLCASSLSDRVSEQYFGPGTRLTVT.

The rearrangement uses TRBV25-1 and TRBJ1-5; D is unresolved. V dropped 4 bases and J dropped 4 bases, with 8 bases sitting between them. Germline CDR1 reads MGHDK; CDR2 reads SYGVNS. The CDR3 covers 13 residues. The CDR3 protein is CASSVGGNQPQHF. CDR3 DNA: TGTGCCAGCAGTGTGGGCGGGAATCAGCCCCAGCATTTT.

The rearrangement uses TRBV6-6 and TRBJ1-3; 7 bases are a match to TRBD1. The germline CDR1 and CDR2 sequences are MNHNY and SVGAGI (reference sequence). This CDR3 is built from 15 residues. The V and J ends lost 6 bases and 0 bases, in that order; junction bases with no gene match: 5. Here the CDR3 DNA reads TGTGCCAGCAGGCTACAGGGGAACTCTGGAAACACCATATATTTT. Translated: CASRLQGNSGNTIYF.

As regards this clone: The identical CDR3 is also encoded by other nucleotide sequences in the sample. The chain carries TRBV9 and TRBJ2-1; D may correspond to TRBD1 or TRBD2 (5 bases each). The length of the CDR3 is 15 residues. Between the trimmed V and J ends, which lost 0 bases and 3 bases, there was a span of 10 bases. The V gene's germline CDR1 is SGDLS and CDR2 YYNGEE. CDR3 sequence: CASSVDERGYNEQFF. The CDR3 DNA follows: TGTGCCAGCAGCGTAGATGAGAGGGGCTACAATGAGCAGTTCTTC. The entire variable domain, with the rest obtained from reference TRBV9 and TRBJ2-1, is as follows: DSGVTQTPKHLITATGQRVTLRCSPRSGDLSVYWYQQSLDQGLQFLIQYYNGEERAKGNILERFSAQQFPDLHSELNLSSLELGDSALYFCASSVDERGYNEQFFGPGTRLTVL.

The chain carries TRBV28 and TRBJ2-5; 10 nucleotides agree with TRBD1. Trimming took 8 bases from V and 2 from J; bases not matched to a gene: 17. Germline lookup yields CDR1 MDHEN and CDR2 SYDVKM. CDR3 length: 18 amino acids. CDR3 protein: CASQLPGQGHRLQETQYF. The CDR3 DNA reads as TGTGCCAGCCAACTTCCGGGACAGGGGCACCGCTTACAAGAGACCCAGTACTTC.

The rearrangement joins TRBV7-8 to TRBJ1-1; D may be TRBD1 (6 bases). The V and J ends lost 5 bases and 5 bases respectively, with 12 bases between them. Germline CDR1 and CDR2: SGHVS and FQNEAQ. The length of the CDR3 is 13 residues. The CDR3, as DNA: TGTGCCAGCAGCGTCAGGGGTGGAACTGAAGCTTTCTTT. The encoded protein is CASSVRGGTEAFF.

J is TRBJ2-5 and V is TRBV7-6, with TRBD2 matching over 7 bases. The length of the CDR3 is 15 residues. The trim removed 1 base at V and 4 bases at J, leaving 6 bases unmatched. Germline-derived CDR1 and CDR2 are SGHVS and FNYEAQ. CDR3 DNA: TGTGCCAGCAGCTTAGGTCAGGGCGGGGGAGAGACCCAGTACTTC. Amino acid sequence: CASSLGQGGGETQYF. Full variable domain (remainder filled in from reference TRBV7-6 and TRBJ2-5): GAGVSQSPRYKVTKRGQDVALRCDPISGHVSLYWYRQALGQGPEFLTYFNYEAQQDKSGLPNDRFSAERPEGSISTLTIQRTEQRDSAMYRCASSLGQGGGETQYFGPGTRLLVL.

The chain uses TRBV28 and TRBJ2-2; 10 bases match TRBD1. The CDR3 loop spans 16 amino acids. Germline CDR1 is MDHEN and CDR2 is SYDVKM. The V gene end was trimmed by 6 bases and the J gene end by 6 bases; junction bases not matched to a gene: 10. Written as DNA, the CDR3 is TGTGCCAGCAGAAATCACCCGGGACAGGGGCCCGGGGAGCTGTTTTTT. Translating it yields CASRNHPGQGPGELFF.